This entry concerns a single TCR beta chain. The antigen is not known. Expressed TCRB transcripts were sequenced because the isolated RNA had all been reverse transcribed beforehand. About 3.57 million reads per sample were averaged for naive, central memory and regulatory samples. The assay was immunoSEQ multiplex PCR, and TCRdb's table has in-frame clones only and misses some. Seen here are 150,000 to 190,000 clones, around 10% observed once, and the top ten hold 0.4% to 0.55%. The junction had 9 bases not matched to a gene; V was cut back by 6 bases and J by 2 bases. Germline V lookup: CDR1 KGHSH, CDR2 LQKENI. The CDR3 has 15 amino acids. This sample was taken from a study of beta chain features in type 1 diabetes. Study results and caveats: Researchers caution that PCR might favor shorter templates, equally among patients and controls. There was a moderate but significant shortening of TCRB CDR3s in all four CD4+ subsets of Type 1 diabetes patients. An over-representation of cells with high TCR expression could result from cDNA sequencing.

The sequenced sample consisted of central memory CD4+ T cells from blood. This chain connects TRBV18 to TRBJ1-1, with 7 positions matching TRBD1. The TCR comes from a man in his thirties or forties with type 1 diabetes. CDR3: CASSSDRTGNTEAFF. The CDR3 bases are TGTGCCAGCTCCTCCGACAGGACAGGAAACACTGAAGCTTTCTTT.